This T cell receptor (beta chain) was retrieved from a study of shared clonotypes between healthy human individuals. Findings and limits, study-wide: Rarefaction gave evidence that sorted-subset sequencing remained incomplete despite large depth.

Comment on this clone: Its antigen is unknown.

The deep-level immunoSEQ assay was used. An approximately 210 ng quantity of DNA, around 30,000 T cell genomes, went into the sorted-subset replicate PCRs. Method: immunoSEQ multiplex PCR; TCRdb's copy keeps in-frame clones and lacks some. The sample has over 1.4 million clones, roughly 96% seen once. The germline V and J ends were trimmed by 3 bases and 4 bases, with 9 bases remaining between them. Germline V gene data show CDR1 as SEHNR and CDR2 as FQNEAQ (reference sequence). There are 14 residues in the CDR3. The TCR originated in a young man in good health. What was sequenced was naive CD4+ T cells sorted from blood. The sample's subset: CD45RA+ positively selected. The V call is TRBV7-9, the J call TRBJ1-4; D gene ambiguous. CDR3 residues: CASSFEHLNEKLFF. The CDR3 DNA reads TGTGCCAGCAGCTTCGAACACCTTAATGAAAAACTGTTTTTT.